Each of the 16 T cell receptor beta chains below was sequenced from the same sample in a study of CD8+ T cells in alopecia areata. TCR sequencing used cDNA made by reverse transcription of extracted RNA. Using immunoSEQ multiplex PCR, the repertoire was profiled, and TCRdb retains in-frame clones only, with some absent. There are about 150,000 clones in the sample; 40% to 50% occur only once, and 6% to 7% lies in the top ten. The specimen was CD4+ T cells sorted from blood. These TCRs come from a human donor with alopecia areata.

This chain connects TRBV27 to TRBJ2-7; D ambiguous. Germline CDR1 is MNHEY and CDR2 is SMNVEV (reference sequence). The CDR3 consists of 13 residues. Trimming took 3 bases from V and 0 from J, leaving 6 bases between them. CDR3 nucleotide sequence: TGTGCCAGCAGTTTGCTCTTCTCCTACGAGCAGTACTTC. It encodes CASSLLFSYEQYF.

For this clone: Mismatch with germline at one junction end may stem from a read error. This sequence joins TRBV30 and TRBJ2-7; 14 bases line up with TRBD2. Germline V gene data show CDR1 as GTSNPN and CDR2 as SVGIG (reference sequence). The CDR3 spans 14 residues. The CDR3 DNA follows: TGTGCCTGGAGAACCGGGACTAGCGGGAGTCCGGTTGACTTC. Translating it yields CAWRTGTSGSPVDF. Combining the CDR3 with reference TRBV30 and TRBJ2-7 gives the whole variable domain SQTIHQWPATLVQPVGSPLSLECTVEGTSNPNLYWYRQAAGRGLQLLFYSVGIGQISSEVPQNLSASRPQDRQFILSSKKLLLSDSGFYLCAWRTGTSGSPVDFGPGTRLTVT.

This clone occurred a few times. This rearrangement joins TRBV30 to TRBJ2-4; 8 bases agree with TRBD1. The junction had 0 bases not matched to a gene; V was cut back by 5 bases and J by 0 bases. Germline assignment: CDR1 GTSNPN and CDR2 SVGIG (reference sequence). This CDR3 contains 13 residues. The CDR3 DNA sequence: TGTGCCTGGGACAGGGGAGCCAAAAACATTCAGTACTTC. The encoded protein is CAWDRGAKNIQYF.

The chain recombines TRBV27 with TRBJ2-7, with D perhaps assigned TRBD1 or TRBD2 (5 bases each). CDR3 size: 16 residues. Germline V gene data show CDR1 as MNHEY and CDR2 as SMNVEV (reference sequence). V shed 5 bases and J shed 2 bases, with 19 bases lying between them. CDR3 sequence reads: CASSPEGHRHTYEQYF. DNA of the CDR3: TGTGCCAGCAGTCCCGAGGGGCACCGACACACCTACGAGCAGTACTTC.

This clone was counted between two and nine times. This chain connects TRBV28 to TRBJ2-1; D is possibly TRBD1 (5 bases). The germline CDR1 and CDR2 sequences are MDHEN and SYDVKM. V lost 4 bases and J 0 bases, leaving 13 bases between the germline ends. CDR3 length: 16 amino acids. In DNA form, the CDR3 reads TGTGCCAGCAGTTCCTGGACAAAAAGCTCCTACAATGAGCAGTTCTTC. It translates to CASSSWTKSSYNEQFF.

The chain carries TRBV7-9 and TRBJ2-4, with a possible D match to TRBD2 (7 bases). Trimming cost V 3 bases and J 7 bases, with 10 bases left between them. CDR1 and CDR2 (germline): SEHNR, FQNEAQ (reference sequence). This CDR3 is 13 amino acids long. In nucleotides, the CDR3 is TGTGCCAGCAGCTTGGGGGGGCCGAACATTCAGTACTTC. It encodes CASSLGGPNIQYF.

The genes are TRBV25-1 and TRBJ1-5; D call uncertain. The CDR3 is made up of 13 amino acids. Germline values: CDR1 MGHDK, CDR2 SYGVNS. V was cut by 6 bases and J by 0 bases, with 6 bases left in between. CDR3 amino acids: CASRGYSNQPQHF. CDR3 coding DNA: TGTGCCAGCAGAGGGTATAGCAATCAGCCCCAGCATTTT.

In its sample, this clone was seen a few times. In DNA, the CDR3 is TGCGCCAGCAGCCACCTAGAAAAACTGTTTTTT. It encodes CASSHLEKLFF. The chain employs TRBV4-1 and TRBJ1-4, with D unresolved. The germline V gene encodes CDR1 MGHRA and CDR2 YSYEKL. The CDR3 covers 11 residues. The V end lost 3 bases, the J end lost 8 bases, and 4 bases lay between the germline ends.

The chain combines TRBV7-2 with TRBJ2-4; 8 nucleotides agree with TRBD1. Germline V CDR1 and CDR2: SGHTA, FQGNSA. This CDR3 has 17 residues. The V segment lost 4 bases and the J segment 7 bases; nucleotides outside the gene matches: 15. CDR3: CASSSKGRGRWVNIQYF. In nucleotides, the CDR3 is TGTGCCAGCAGCTCAAAAGGCAGGGGGCGATGGGTCAACATTCAGTACTTC.

V gene TRBV5-4 combines with J gene TRBJ2-1; no reliable D call. This CDR3 contains 11 residues. Trimming pared 7 bases from V and 8 bases from J, leaving 10 bases between. Germline lookup yields CDR1 SGHNT and CDR2 YYREEE (reference sequence). This chain's CDR3 is CASHSSDEQFF. The CDR3 nucleotides read TGTGCCAGCCACTCAAGCGATGAGCAGTTCTTC.

V gene TRBV28 combines with J gene TRBJ2-1; D is perhaps TRBD1 (6 bases). The ends were cut back, 10 bases at V and 7 bases at J, with 23 bases in the middle. Looked up from germline, CDR1 is MDHEN and CDR2 is SYDVKM. This CDR3 is 15 amino acids long. The DNA for the CDR3 is TGTGCCACCAAGGCTTGGGGACACCCGGGAAATGAGCAGTTCTTC. Its protein is CATKAWGHPGNEQFF.

V is TRBV30 and J is TRBJ1-4; D remains ambiguous. Germline loops: CDR1 GTSNPN, CDR2 SVGIG (reference sequence). CDR3 length equals 11 residues. V was shortened by 2 bases and J by 4 bases, with 2 bases between the two germline ends. CDR3 nucleotides: TGTGCCTGGAGTCTTAATGAAAAACTGTTTTTT. As protein: CAWSLNEKLFF.

The chain has TRBV27 and TRBJ2-7, with 11 positions matching TRBD1. Germline assignment: CDR1 MNHEY and CDR2 SMNVEV (reference sequence). This CDR3 is built from 14 residues. The junction had 6 bases not matched to a gene; V was cut back by 5 bases and J by 6 bases. The CDR3 DNA sequence: TGTGCCAGCAGTATGACGGGACAGGGGGGCGAGCAGTACTTC. Its protein product is CASSMTGQGGEQYF.

The chain combines TRBV7-3 with TRBJ2-7, with TRBD1 matching 8 bases. The CDR3 contains 13 residues. V was clipped by 5 bases and J by 6 bases; unmatched bases: 6. Germline CDR1 and CDR2: SGHTA and FQGTGA. The CDR3 here is CASSLKQGGEQYF. CDR3 nucleotide sequence: TGTGCCAGCAGCCTCAAACAGGGGGGCGAGCAGTACTTC.

The rearrangement joins TRBV6-1 to TRBJ2-7, with TRBD2 identical over 13 bases. The germline V gene encodes CDR1 MNHNS and CDR2 SASEGT. Trimming cost V 4 bases and J 5 bases; bases outside gene matches: 5. This CDR3 is built from 15 residues. In DNA form, the CDR3 reads TGTGCCAGCAGTGCACGGACTAGCGGGAGCCACGAGCAGTACTTC. Its translation: CASSARTSGSHEQYF.

This clone appeared a few times. The chain uses TRBV29-1 and TRBJ2-4; D is possibly TRBD1 (6 bases). V lost 2 bases and J lost 7, with 9 bases in between. CDR1 is SQVTM, CDR2 ANQGSEA, per germline. The CDR3 sequence is 12 residues long. CDR3 residues: CSVEHDRNIQYF. CDR3 in DNA: TGCAGCGTTGAACATGACAGGAACATTCAGTACTTC.